This TCR beta chain was identified during a study of T cells in tuberculosis. Study-level background: A South African cohort included IGRA-negative adolescents, latently infected IGRA-positive adolescents and adults with active tuberculosis. Study-wide results and limits: Active tuberculosis cases were adults; controls were adolescents. A GMM-specific repertoire classifier reached 80% to 90% accuracy, AUROC 0.90. Active tuberculosis alpha repertoires lay closer to GMM-specific TCRs than controls'.

Only in-frame clones appear in the TCRdb table, and some are missing; sequencing was by immunoSEQ multiplex PCR. Of about 44,000 clones listed, nearly 95% are singletons. Points on this clone: Its target is unknown.

CDR3 length: 13 residues. V lost 4 bases, J lost 7 bases, and 5 bases stayed unmatched. The germline V gene encodes CDR1 SGDLS and CDR2 YYNGEE. The sequencing input was PBMCs. J is TRBJ1-5 and V is TRBV9, with 7 positions matching TRBD1. The sequence was obtained from a donor aged 5 to 30 with latent tuberculosis or without tuberculosis infection. The DNA of the CDR3 is TGTGCCAGCAGCCCCCAGGGGGGACAGCCCCAGCATTTT. Residues: CASSPQGGQPQHF.